The 27 T cell receptor beta chains listed next were all sequenced from one sample in a study of cytomegalovirus exposure and HLA in healthy donors. 13 Jbeta primers and 60 Vbeta primers were used for the PCR. Measured with immunoSEQ multiplex PCR; TCRdb has only the in-frame clones, and not every one. The sample carries about 160,000 clones, roughly four fifths recorded once. The sequencing sample was made of PBMCs. The receptor set was obtained from a man between 50 and 59 years old in good health and CMV-seropositive.

The chain combines TRBV5-5 with TRBJ1-6; 9 bases line up with TRBD1. CDR1 SGHKS and CDR2 YYEKEE come from the germline V gene (reference sequence). The CDR3 length is 16 residues. Germline trimming cut 4 bases from V and 3 bases from J; bases unmatched to any gene: 5. The DNA of the CDR3 is TGTGCCAGCAGCCCGGGGACAGGGAACTATAATTCACCCCTCCACTTT. Its protein is CASSPGTGNYNSPLHF.

V gene TRBV30 combines with J gene TRBJ1-2, with D tentatively TRBD1 (5 bases). CDR3 size: 11 residues. CDR1 GTSNPN and CDR2 SVGIG come from the germline V gene (reference sequence). V was shortened by 5 bases and J by 7 bases, with 11 bases between the two germline ends. CDR3 bases: TGTGCCTGGGGGGGACTTATTGGCTACACCTTC. Protein sequence: CAWGGLIGYTF.

This chain joins TRBV4-3 and TRBJ2-3, with a possible D match to TRBD2 (6 bases). The CDR3 runs to 14 residues. Germline V CDR1 and CDR2: LGHNA, YSLEER. V lost 3 bases, J lost 4 bases, and 11 bases lay in between. The DNA for the CDR3 is TGCGCCAGCAGCCAGCGGGACGCAGCAGATACGCAGTATTTT. This sequence encodes CASSQRDAADTQYF.

V and J are TRBV5-6 and TRBJ1-5, with TRBD1 identical over 7 bases. CDR1 SGHDT and CDR2 YYEEEE come from the germline V gene. The CDR3 covers 14 residues. Trimming at V came to 2 bases and at J to 6 bases, leaving 5 bases not matched to a gene. The CDR3 loop is CASSLNRGGQPQHF. Here the CDR3 DNA reads TGTGCCAGCAGCTTAAACAGGGGTGGTCAGCCCCAGCATTTT.

The chain is built from TRBV13 and TRBJ1-4; 7 nucleotides match TRBD1. Losses at the gene ends were 4 bases for V and 5 bases for J; bases not matched to a gene: 7. The CDR3 is 15 residues long. Germline CDR1 and CDR2: PRHDT and FYEKMQ (reference sequence). In DNA, the CDR3 is TGTGCCAGCAGCTCCTCACAGGGGAGGAATGAAAAACTGTTTTTT. Amino acids: CASSSSQGRNEKLFF.

Written as DNA, the CDR3 is TGTGCCAGCAGCTTTAAAATGAACACTGAAGCTTTCTTT. This sequence encodes CASSFKMNTEAFF. J is TRBJ1-1 and V is TRBV7-3; D ambiguous. Trimming shortened V by 3 bases and J by 0 bases, and 5 bases separated the two germline ends. The V gene's germline CDR1 is SGHTA and CDR2 FQGTGA. The CDR3 consists of 13 residues.

The chain links TRBV11-2 to TRBJ2-6; possible D gene TRBD2, 5 bases. This CDR3 has 16 residues. CDR1 is SGHAT, CDR2 FQNNGV, per germline. V was clipped by 0 bases and J by 0 bases, with 6 bases between them. The CDR3 here is CASSLDGSSGANVLTF. The CDR3 DNA is TGTGCCAGCAGCTTAGATGGGAGCTCTGGGGCCAACGTCCTGACTTTC.

In this sample, this clone turned up a few times. This chain links TRBV19 with TRBJ1-5, with D unclear. Germline assignment: CDR1 LNHDA and CDR2 SQIVND (reference sequence). V gave up 3 bases and J gave up 2 bases, with 8 bases separating them. CDR3 length equals 14 residues. The CDR3 loop reads CASSMWQGNQPQHF. The DNA of the CDR3 is TGTGCCAGTAGTATGTGGCAGGGCAATCAGCCCCAGCATTTT.

Of note for this clone: A junction boundary mismatches the germline segment, possibly from a read error. CDR3 nucleotides: TGTGCTAGCAGCCGCGACACCAGCTCTGGAAACACCATATATTTT. The encoded protein is CASSRDTSSGNTIYF. The chain carries TRBV7-7 and TRBJ1-3; D is unresolved. The CDR3 sequence is 15 residues long. Per the germline V gene, CDR1 is SSHAT and CDR2 is FNYEAQ (reference sequence). The full variable domain, in which reference TRBV7-7 and TRBJ1-3 provide the parts outside the CDR3, is GAGVSQSPRYKVTKRGQDVTLRCDPISSHATLYWYQQALGQGPEFLTYFNYEAQPDKSGLPSDRFSAERPEGSISTLTIQRTEQRDSAMYRCASSRDTSSGNTIYFGEGSWLTVV.

J is TRBJ2-3 and V is TRBV4-3; TRBD2 matches at 9 bases. This CDR3 comprises 14 residues. Per germline, CDR1 LGHNA and CDR2 YSLEER. After removal of 0 bases from V and 5 bases from J, the junction contained 0 bases not matched to a gene. CDR3 nucleotide sequence: TGCGCCAGCAGCCAAGATAGCGGGAGAGATACGCAGTATTTT. Protein product: CASSQDSGRDTQYF.

The chain couples TRBV4-3 to TRBJ1-2; 9 positions match TRBD1. CDR3 length: 17 amino acids. Germline V gene lookup returns CDR1 LGHNA and CDR2 YSLEER. V trimming: 1 base; J trimming: 6 bases; junction bases outside the gene matches: 12. In nucleotides, the CDR3 is TGCGCCAGCAGCCAAGGAATTGTCGACAGGGGGAAAGATGGCTACACCTTC. It yields the protein CASSQGIVDRGKDGYTF.

This clone showed up just once. The rearrangement joins TRBV28 to TRBJ1-1; possibly TRBD1 for D (6 bases). Trimming took off 10 bases at V and 0 bases at J, with 18 bases between the two ends. Germline V lookup: CDR1 MDHEN, CDR2 SYDVKM. This CDR3 has 15 residues. The CDR3 region is CANSPAGTLNTEAFF. The CDR3 bases are TGTGCCAACTCACCGGCCGGGACATTGAACACTGAAGCTTTCTTT.

The chain joins TRBV19 to TRBJ1-5; no reliable D call. CDR1 is LNHDA and CDR2 is SQIVND in the germline V gene (reference sequence). The CDR3 spans 13 residues. Trimming cost V 5 bases and J 5 bases, with 10 bases left between them. The CDR3 reads CASSGRADQPQHF. The CDR3 DNA is TGTGCCAGTAGTGGGCGGGCCGATCAGCCCCAGCATTTT.

The V call is TRBV29-1, the J call TRBJ1-2; 7 bases are shared with TRBD1. This CDR3 is 13 amino acids long. Per germline, CDR1 SQVTM and CDR2 ANQGSEA. Losses at the gene ends were 6 bases for V and 2 bases for J; bases not matched to a gene: 6. In DNA, the CDR3 is TGCAGCGTGGGGGACAGAGGAAACTATGGCTACACCTTC. Its translation: CSVGDRGNYGYTF.

On this clone itself: The same CDR3 also results from other DNA sequences found in this sample. This chain links TRBV30 with TRBJ2-3; no clear D gene. Germline loops: CDR1 GTSNPN, CDR2 SVGIG (reference sequence). V dropped 1 base and J dropped 4 bases, with 6 bases sitting between them. The CDR3 loop spans 12 amino acids. The CDR3 sequence is CAWSGGADTQYF. For the CDR3, the DNA is TGTGCCTGGAGTGGAGGCGCAGATACGCAGTATTTT.

This chain links TRBV5-1 with TRBJ1-5; D is unresolved. Trimming took off 0 bases at V and 7 bases at J, with 14 bases between the two ends. The CDR3 is 15 amino acids. Germline assignment: CDR1 SGHRS and CDR2 YFSETQ. The CDR3 DNA sequence: TGCGCCAGCAGCTTGGATGGCCGGGGAGCCCAGCCCCAGCATTTT. This encodes CASSLDGRGAQPQHF.

V usage is TRBV10-3 and J usage is TRBJ2-5; 13 nucleotides match TRBD2. This CDR3 has 15 amino acids. Germline V CDR1 and CDR2: ENHRY, SYGVKD. V shed 6 bases and J 5 bases; nucleotides not matched to a gene: 6. CDR3 in amino acids: CAIREGLAGVETQYF. In DNA form, the CDR3 reads TGTGCCATCAGGGAAGGACTAGCGGGAGTCGAGACCCAGTACTTC.

This clone was recorded only once. The V gene is TRBV20-1, the J gene TRBJ1-4, with D uncertain. Trimming pared 3 bases from V and 5 bases from J, leaving 4 bases between. Germline loops: CDR1 DFQATT, CDR2 SNEGSKA (reference sequence). The CDR3 has 11 amino acids. CDR3 amino acids: CSASQNEKLFF. The CDR3 DNA reads TGCAGTGCTAGTCAGAATGAAAAACTGTTTTTT.

This clone was detected only a few times. The chain links TRBV11-1 to TRBJ1-2, with TRBD1 matching 10 bases. The CDR3 has 12 amino acids. The V gene end was trimmed by 5 bases and the J gene end by 7 bases; junction bases not matched to a gene: 1. The germline CDR1 and CDR2 sequences are SGHAT and FQDESV (reference sequence). The CDR3 here is CASSRTGGGYTF. The CDR3 DNA reads as TGTGCCAGCAGCCGGACAGGGGGTGGCTACACCTTC.

The V and J genes are TRBV4-3 and TRBJ1-5; D is unresolved. The CDR3 is made up of 15 amino acids. The V gene's germline CDR1 is LGHNA and CDR2 YSLEER. Trimming left V 4 bases short and J 7 bases short, with 17 bases between. CDR3 loop: CASSPSLGQTQPQHF. The CDR3 DNA reads as TGCGCCAGCAGCCCCTCCTTGGGCCAGACACAGCCCCAGCATTTT.

V usage is TRBV4-3 and J usage is TRBJ2-7; 10 bases match TRBD2. Germline CDR1 is LGHNA and CDR2 is YSLEER. This CDR3 region has 15 residues. V lost 0 bases to trimming and J lost 4 bases; unmatched junction nucleotides: 3. The CDR3 coding sequence is TGCGCCAGCAGCCAAGATAGCGGGGGGCTGTACGAGCAGTACTTC. Its protein is CASSQDSGGLYEQYF.

The chain links TRBV9 to TRBJ1-3, with TRBD1 as a possible D gene (6 bases). V was clipped by 3 bases and J by 2 bases, with 12 bases between them. Germline CDR1 reads SGDLS; CDR2 reads YYNGEE. The CDR3 runs 15 residues. The CDR3 sequence is CASSARGSTGNTIYF. In DNA, the CDR3 is TGTGCCAGCAGCGCGAGGGGGAGTACTGGAAACACCATATATTTT.

This clone was recorded once. V and J are TRBV5-5 and TRBJ1-2; TRBD1 agrees at 9 bases. The CDR3 runs 14 residues. CDR1 is SGHKS and CDR2 is YYEKEE in the germline V gene (reference sequence). The V and J ends lost 3 bases and 8 bases, in that order; junction bases with no gene match: 8. This CDR3 reads CASSSWGTGNGYTF. CDR3 bases: TGTGCCAGCAGCTCGTGGGGGACAGGGAACGGCTACACCTTC.

This clone was counted only a few times. This rearrangement joins TRBV28 to TRBJ2-7, with TRBD2 identical over 16 bases. Germline V gives CDR1 MDHEN, CDR2 SYDVKM. The CDR3 loop spans 17 amino acids. V dropped 6 bases and J dropped 1; count of bases not matched to a gene: 6. The CDR3 DNA follows: TGTGCCAGCAGAGGATCGGGACTAGCGGGAGGGTCCTACGAGCAGTACTTC. This translates into CASRGSGLAGGSYEQYF.

This chain uses TRBV27 with TRBJ1-1; the D is unclear. The germline V gene encodes CDR1 MNHEY and CDR2 SMNVEV (reference sequence). V dropped 1 base and J dropped 1 base, with 4 bases sitting between them. This CDR3 comprises 13 residues. This chain's CDR3 is CASSLFRNTEAFF. DNA of the CDR3: TGTGCCAGCAGTTTATTTAGGAACACTGAAGCTTTCTTT.

CDR3 coding DNA: TGTGCCAGCACTGGGGGGGGATCCTACAATGAGCAGTTCTTC. Translation gives CASTGGGSYNEQFF. The gene calls are TRBV7-9 and TRBJ2-1; 7 nucleotides agree with TRBD2. The CDR3 length is 14 residues. Germline-derived CDR1 and CDR2 are SEHNR and FQNEAQ (reference sequence). The junction had 4 bases not matched to a gene; V was cut back by 7 bases and J by 1 base.

This clone was seen a single time. CDR3 in DNA: TGTGCCAGCAGTTTTGAGGAGACAGCCTTATCTGAAGCTTTCTTT. Translation gives CASSFEETALSEAFF. The chain joins TRBV6-5 to TRBJ1-1, with D possibly being TRBD1 (5 bases). This CDR3 is 15 amino acids long. Germline V lookup: CDR1 MNHEY, CDR2 SVGAGI. The V end was cut by 4 bases, the J end by 6 bases, with 18 bases between.